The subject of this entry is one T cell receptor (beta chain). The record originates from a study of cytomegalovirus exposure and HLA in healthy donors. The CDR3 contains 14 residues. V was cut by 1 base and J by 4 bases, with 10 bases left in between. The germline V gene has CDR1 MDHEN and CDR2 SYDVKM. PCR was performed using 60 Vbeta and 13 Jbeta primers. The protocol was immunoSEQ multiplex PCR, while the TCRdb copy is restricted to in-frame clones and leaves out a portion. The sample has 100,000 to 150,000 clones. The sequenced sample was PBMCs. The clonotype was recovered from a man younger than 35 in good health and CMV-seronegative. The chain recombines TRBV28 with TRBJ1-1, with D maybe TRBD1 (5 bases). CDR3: CASSLLAGRTEAFF. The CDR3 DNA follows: TGTGCCAGCAGTTTATTAGCAGGGCGCACTGAAGCTTTCTTT.